This T cell receptor (beta chain) was captured by sequencing in a study of CD8 T cells in ankylosing spondylitis. Whole-study results and caveats: Blood from ankylosing spondylitis patients appeared to carry a characteristic roughly eight-variant TCR beta motif.

MiXCR, applied by TCRdb to the 5' RACE reads, yields one record per CDR3 protein. The repertoire holds roughly 670,000 distinct CDR3 sequences, with roughly 19% as singletons. This clonotype was detected a few times. What it binds is unknown. Germline assignment: CDR1 SGHRS and CDR2 YFSETQ. CDR3 length equals 14 residues. V lost 1 base, J lost 2 bases, and 9 bases lay in between. The sample was blood, either unsorted or a sorted T cell fraction (not recorded which). This chain connects TRBV5-1 to TRBJ1-1; D uncertain. This sequence was found in a male donor with ankylosing spondylitis. Written as DNA, the CDR3 is TGCGCCAGCAGCTTGTGGGTCGGTAACACTGAAGCTTTCTTT. Translation gives CASSLWVGNTEAFF. Based on the CDR3 plus reference TRBV5-1 and TRBJ1-1, the full variable domain is KAGVTQTPRYLIKTRGQQVTLSCSPISGHRSVSWYQQTPGQGLQFLFEYFSETQRNKGNFPGRFSGRQFSNSRSEMNVSTLELGDSALYLCASSLWVGNTEAFFGQGTRLTVV.